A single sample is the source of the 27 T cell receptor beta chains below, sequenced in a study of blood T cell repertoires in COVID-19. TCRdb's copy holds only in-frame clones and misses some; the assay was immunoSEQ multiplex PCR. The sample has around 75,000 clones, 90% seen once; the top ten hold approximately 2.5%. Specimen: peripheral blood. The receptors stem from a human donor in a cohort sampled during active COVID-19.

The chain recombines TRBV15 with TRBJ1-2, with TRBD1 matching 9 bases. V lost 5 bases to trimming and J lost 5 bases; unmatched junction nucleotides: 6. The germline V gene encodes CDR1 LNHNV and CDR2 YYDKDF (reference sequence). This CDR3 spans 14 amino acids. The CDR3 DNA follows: TGTGCCACCAGCCGGACCGGGACAGGGTATGGCTACACCTTC. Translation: CATSRTGTGYGYTF.

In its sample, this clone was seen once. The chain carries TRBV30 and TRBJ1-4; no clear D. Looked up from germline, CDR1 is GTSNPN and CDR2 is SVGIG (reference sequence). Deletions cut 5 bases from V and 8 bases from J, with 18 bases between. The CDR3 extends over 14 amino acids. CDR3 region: CAWGDAYLREKLFF. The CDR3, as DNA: TGTGCCTGGGGAGACGCATACCTGAGGGAAAAACTGTTTTTT.

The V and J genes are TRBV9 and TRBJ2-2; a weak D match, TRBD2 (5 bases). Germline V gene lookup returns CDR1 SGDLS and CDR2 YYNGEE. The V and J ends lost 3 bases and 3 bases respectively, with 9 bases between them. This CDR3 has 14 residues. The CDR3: CASSGGGYTGELFF. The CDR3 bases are TGTGCCAGCAGCGGAGGAGGATACACCGGGGAGCTGTTTTTT.

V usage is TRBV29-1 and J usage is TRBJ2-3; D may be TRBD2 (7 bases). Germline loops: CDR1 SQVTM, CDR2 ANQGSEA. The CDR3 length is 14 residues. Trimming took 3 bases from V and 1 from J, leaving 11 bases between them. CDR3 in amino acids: CSVEQGGGTDTQYF. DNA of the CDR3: TGCAGCGTTGAGCAAGGGGGGGGCACAGATACGCAGTATTTT.

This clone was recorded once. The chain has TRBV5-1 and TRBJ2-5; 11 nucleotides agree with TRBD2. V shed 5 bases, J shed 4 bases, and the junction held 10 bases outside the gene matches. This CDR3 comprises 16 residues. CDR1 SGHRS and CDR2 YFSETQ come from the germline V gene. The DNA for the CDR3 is TGCGCCAGCAGTTGGTTGGCTAGCGGGGGGCGAGAGACCCAGTACTTC. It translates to CASSWLASGGRETQYF.

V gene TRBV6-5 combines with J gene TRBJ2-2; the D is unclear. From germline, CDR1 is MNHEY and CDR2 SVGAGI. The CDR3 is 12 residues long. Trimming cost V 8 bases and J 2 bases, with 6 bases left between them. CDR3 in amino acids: CASSVNTGELFF. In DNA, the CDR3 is TGTGCCAGCTCAGTTAACACCGGGGAGCTGTTTTTT.

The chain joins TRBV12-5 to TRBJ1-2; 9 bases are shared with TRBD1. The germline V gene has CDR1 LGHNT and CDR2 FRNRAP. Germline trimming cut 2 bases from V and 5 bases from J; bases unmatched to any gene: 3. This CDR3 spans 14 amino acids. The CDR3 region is CASGLTGGGYGYTF. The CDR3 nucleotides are TGTGCTAGTGGTTTGACAGGGGGCGGGTATGGCTACACCTTC.

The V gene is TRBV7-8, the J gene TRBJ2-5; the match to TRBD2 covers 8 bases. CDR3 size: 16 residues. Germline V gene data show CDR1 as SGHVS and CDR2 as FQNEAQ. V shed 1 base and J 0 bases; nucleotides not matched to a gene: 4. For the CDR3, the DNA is TGTGCCAGCAGCTTAGAACAGCGGGGGCACCAAGAGACCCAGTACTTC. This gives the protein CASSLEQRGHQETQYF.

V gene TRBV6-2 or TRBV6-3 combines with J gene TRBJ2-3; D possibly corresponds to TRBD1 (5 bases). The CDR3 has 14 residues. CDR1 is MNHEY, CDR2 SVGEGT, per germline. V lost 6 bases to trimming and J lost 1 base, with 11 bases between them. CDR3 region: CASSPGHRTDTQYF. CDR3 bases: TGTGCCAGCAGCCCTGGACACCGCACAGATACGCAGTATTTT.

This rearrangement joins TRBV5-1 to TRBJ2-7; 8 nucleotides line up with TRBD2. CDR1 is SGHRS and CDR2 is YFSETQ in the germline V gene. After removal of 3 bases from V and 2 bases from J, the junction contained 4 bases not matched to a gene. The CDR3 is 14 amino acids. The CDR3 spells CASSSGSGAYEQYF. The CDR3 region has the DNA TGCGCCAGCAGCTCAGGTAGCGGGGCCTACGAGCAGTACTTC.

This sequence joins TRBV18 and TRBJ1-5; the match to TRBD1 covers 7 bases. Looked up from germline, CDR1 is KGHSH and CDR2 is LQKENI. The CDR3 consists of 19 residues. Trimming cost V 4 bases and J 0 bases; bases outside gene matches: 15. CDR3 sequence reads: CASSLYTSQGVGSNQPQHF. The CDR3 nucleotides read TGTGCCAGCTCACTTTACACGTCGCAGGGGGTAGGTAGCAATCAGCCCCAGCATTTT.

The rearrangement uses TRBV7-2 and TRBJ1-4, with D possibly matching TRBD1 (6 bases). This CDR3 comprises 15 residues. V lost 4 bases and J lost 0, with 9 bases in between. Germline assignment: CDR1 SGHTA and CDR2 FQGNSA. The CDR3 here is CASSSQGATNEKLFF. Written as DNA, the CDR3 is TGTGCCAGCAGCTCACAGGGAGCAACTAATGAAAAACTGTTTTTT.

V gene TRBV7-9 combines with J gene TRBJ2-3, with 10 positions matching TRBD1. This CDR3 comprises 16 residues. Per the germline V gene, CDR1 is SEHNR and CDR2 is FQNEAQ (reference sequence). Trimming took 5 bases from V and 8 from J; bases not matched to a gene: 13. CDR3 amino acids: CASSPRDRGPPGTQYF. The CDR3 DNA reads TGTGCCAGCAGCCCCCGGGACAGGGGTCCTCCTGGTACGCAGTATTTT.

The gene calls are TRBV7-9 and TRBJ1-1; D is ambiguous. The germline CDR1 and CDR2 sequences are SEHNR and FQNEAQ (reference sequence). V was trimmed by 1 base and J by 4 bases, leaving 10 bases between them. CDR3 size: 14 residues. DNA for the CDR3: TGTGCCAGCAGCTTAGAGGGAGCCGGCACTGAAGCTTTCTTT. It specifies CASSLEGAGTEAFF.

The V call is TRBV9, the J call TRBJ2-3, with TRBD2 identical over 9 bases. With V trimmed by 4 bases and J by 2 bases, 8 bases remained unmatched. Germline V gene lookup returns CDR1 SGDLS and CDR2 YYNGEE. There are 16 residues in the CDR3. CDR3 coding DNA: TGTGCCAGCAGCAAAGGACTAGCGATGCTCACAGATACGCAGTATTTT. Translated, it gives CASSKGLAMLTDTQYF. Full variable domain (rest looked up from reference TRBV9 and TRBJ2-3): DSGVTQTPKHLITATGQRVTLRCSPRSGDLSVYWYQQSLDQGLQFLIQYYNGEERAKGNILERFSAQQFPDLHSELNLSSLELGDSALYFCASSKGLAMLTDTQYFGPGTRLTVL.

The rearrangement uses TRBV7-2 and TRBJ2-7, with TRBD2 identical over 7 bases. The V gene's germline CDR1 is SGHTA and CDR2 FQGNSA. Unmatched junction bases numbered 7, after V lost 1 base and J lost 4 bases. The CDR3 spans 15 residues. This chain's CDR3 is CASSLGDGGLYEQYF. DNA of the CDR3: TGTGCCAGCAGCTTAGGGGACGGGGGGTTATACGAGCAGTACTTC.

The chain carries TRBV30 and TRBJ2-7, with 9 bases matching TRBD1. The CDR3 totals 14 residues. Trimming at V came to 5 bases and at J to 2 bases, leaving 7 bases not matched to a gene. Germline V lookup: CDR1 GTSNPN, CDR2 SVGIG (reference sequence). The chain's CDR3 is CAWSTGTGPYEQYF. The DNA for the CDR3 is TGTGCCTGGTCTACCGGGACAGGGCCCTACGAGCAGTACTTC.

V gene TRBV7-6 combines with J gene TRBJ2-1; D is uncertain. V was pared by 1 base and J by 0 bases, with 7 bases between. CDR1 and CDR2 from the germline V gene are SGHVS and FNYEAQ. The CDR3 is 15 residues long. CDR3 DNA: TGTGCCAGCAGCTTAGAATCCTACTCCTACAATGAGCAGTTCTTC. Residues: CASSLESYSYNEQFF.

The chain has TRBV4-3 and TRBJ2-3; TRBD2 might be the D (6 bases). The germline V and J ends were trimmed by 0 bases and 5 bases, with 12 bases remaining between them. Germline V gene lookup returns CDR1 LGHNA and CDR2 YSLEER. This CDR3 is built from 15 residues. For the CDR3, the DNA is TGCGCCAGCAGCCAAGAATTCGCCGGGGGAGATACGCAGTATTTT. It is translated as CASSQEFAGGDTQYF.

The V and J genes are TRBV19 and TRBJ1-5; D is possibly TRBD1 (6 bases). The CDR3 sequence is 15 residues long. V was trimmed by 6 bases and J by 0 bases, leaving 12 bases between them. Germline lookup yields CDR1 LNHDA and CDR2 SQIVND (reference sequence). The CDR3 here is CASRNREYSNQPQHF. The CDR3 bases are TGTGCCAGTAGGAACAGGGAGTATAGCAATCAGCCCCAGCATTTT. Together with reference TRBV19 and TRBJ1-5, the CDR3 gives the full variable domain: DGGITQSPKYLFRKEGQNVTLSCEQNLNHDAMYWYRQDPGQGLRLIYYSQIVNDFQKGDIAEGYSVSREKKESFPLTVTSAQKNPTAFYLCASRNREYSNQPQHFGDGTRLSIL.

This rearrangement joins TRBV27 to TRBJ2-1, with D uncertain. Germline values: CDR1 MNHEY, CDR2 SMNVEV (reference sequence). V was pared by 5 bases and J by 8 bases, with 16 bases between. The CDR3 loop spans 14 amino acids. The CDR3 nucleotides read TGTGCCAGCAGTCGTTCGGTAGCTTCGGATGAGCAGTTCTTC. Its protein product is CASSRSVASDEQFF.

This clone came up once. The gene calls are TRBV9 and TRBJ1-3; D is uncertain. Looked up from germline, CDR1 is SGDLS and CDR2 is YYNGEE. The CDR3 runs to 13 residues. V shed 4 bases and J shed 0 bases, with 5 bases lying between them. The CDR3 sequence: CASSRDSGNTIYF. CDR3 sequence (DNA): TGTGCCAGCAGCCGGGACTCTGGAAACACCATATATTTT.

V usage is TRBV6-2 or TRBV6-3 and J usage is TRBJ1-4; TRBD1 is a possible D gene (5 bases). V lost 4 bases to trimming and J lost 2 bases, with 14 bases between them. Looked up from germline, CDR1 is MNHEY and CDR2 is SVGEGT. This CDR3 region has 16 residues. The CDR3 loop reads CASSSPGFRTNEKLFF. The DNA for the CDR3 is TGTGCCAGCAGTTCCCCAGGGTTTCGGACTAATGAAAAACTGTTTTTT.

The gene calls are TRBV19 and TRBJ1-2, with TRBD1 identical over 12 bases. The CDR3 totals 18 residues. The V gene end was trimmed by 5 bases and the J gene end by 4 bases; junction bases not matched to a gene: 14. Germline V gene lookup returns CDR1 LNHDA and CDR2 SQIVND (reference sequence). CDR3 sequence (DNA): TGTGCCAGTAGTCCAGGGACAGGGGGCCCGCACTGGGCCTATGGCTACACCTTC. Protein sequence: CASSPGTGGPHWAYGYTF.

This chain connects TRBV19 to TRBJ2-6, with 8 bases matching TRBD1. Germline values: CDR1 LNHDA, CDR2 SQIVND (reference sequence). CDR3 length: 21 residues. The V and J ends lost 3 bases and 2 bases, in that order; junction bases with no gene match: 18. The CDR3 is CASSIGTGNLGRIAGANVLTF. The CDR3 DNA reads TGTGCCAGTAGTATCGGGACAGGAAATTTGGGCCGGATTGCTGGGGCCAACGTCCTGACTTTC. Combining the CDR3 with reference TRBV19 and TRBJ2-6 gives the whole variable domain DGGITQSPKYLFRKEGQNVTLSCEQNLNHDAMYWYRQDPGQGLRLIYYSQIVNDFQKGDIAEGYSVSREKKESFPLTVTSAQKNPTAFYLCASSIGTGNLGRIAGANVLTFGAGSRLTVL.

As DNA, the CDR3 is TGTGCCAGCAGTTTAAGCGCTCTTACCTACAATGAGCAGTTCTTC. This gives the protein CASSLSALTYNEQFF. The J gene is TRBJ2-1, the V gene TRBV27; D not resolved. Germline CDR1 and CDR2: MNHEY and SMNVEV (reference sequence). The V gene lost 2 bases and the J gene lost 2 bases, with 10 bases spanning the gap. The CDR3 is 15 amino acids.

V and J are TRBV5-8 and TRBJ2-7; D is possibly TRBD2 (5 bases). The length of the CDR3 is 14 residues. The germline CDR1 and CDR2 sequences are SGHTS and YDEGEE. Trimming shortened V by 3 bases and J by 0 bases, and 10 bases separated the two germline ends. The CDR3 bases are TGTGCCAGCAGCTCCGGACTGGCCTCCTACGAGCAGTACTTC. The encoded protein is CASSSGLASYEQYF.